The TCR beta chain under discussion was sequenced for a study of Ad26.COV2.S vaccination and SARS-CoV-2 variants. Turning to the study itself: A participant enrolled in the COV1001 Ad26.COV2.S trial arm provided the sample. Participants got Ad26.COV2.S intramuscularly, once or twice 56 days apart. General study results and limits: Responses of T cells in total may have been underestimated by the TCR breadth and depth analyses. After vaccination, reports described spike-specific CD8+ and CD4+ T cell responses as showing substantial breadth.

Treatment described: around 19 received Ad26.COV2.S at low or high dose, single or two shots; a few received placebo; per-sample allocation not given. It was on day 63 after the first vaccine or placebo injection that samples were taken. Only in-frame clones appear in the TCRdb table, and some are missing; sequencing was by immunoSEQ multiplex PCR. The sample shows about 350,000 clones, roughly 91% of them seen only once. Points on this clone: Its antigen is not known.

The sample consisted of peripheral blood, taken in a trial of Ad26.COV2.S vaccine versus placebo. The TCR comes from a person between 18 and 59 years old who received the Ad26.COV2.S COVID-19 vaccine or a placebo.

This CDR3 reads CASSLLGDRGWVGANVLTF. The CDR3 nucleotides read TGTGCCAGCAGCTTACTTGGGGACAGGGGCTGGGTTGGGGCCAACGTCCTGACTTTC. This chain connects TRBV5-6 to TRBJ2-6, with 10 bases fitting TRBD1. Trimming removed 2 bases from V and 3 bases from J; junction bases left unmatched: 11. CDR1 is SGHDT, CDR2 YYEEEE, per germline. CDR3 length: 19 residues.